The rows below give T cell receptor beta chains drawn from one sample of a study of blood T cells in healthy people across ages. One entry per CDR3 protein, called by TCRdb with MiXCR from the 5' RACE reads. Counted here are approximately 1,000,000 distinct CDR3 sequences, 45% occurring once; the ten biggest clones make up approximately 17%. Material for sequencing was blood. The origin of the receptors is a woman in her sixties in good health. Both conserved end residues are part of each CDR3. A D gene is named only where the DNA matches it firmly. The size of a clone is reported for some rows only, either as once, few or many, or as a class for expanded clones.

abundance: -
j_gene: TRBJ2-7
v_gene: TRBV4-1
d_gene: -
CDR3nt: TGCGCCAGCAGCCAAGATAATTTTGCCGAGCAGTACTTC
CDR3aa: CASSQDNFAEQYF

abundance: -
j_gene: TRBJ2-2
v_gene: TRBV7-2
d_gene: TRBD2
CDR3nt: TGTGCCAGCAGCTTAGTGGCGGGAGGGCCCCACACCGGGGAGCTGTTTTTT
CDR3aa: CASSLVAGGPHTGELFF

abundance: -
j_gene: TRBJ2-1
v_gene: TRBV20-1
d_gene: TRBD2
CDR3nt: TGCAGTGCTAGAGATGTTAGCGGGAGGGCCAGGTCCTACAATGAGCAGTTCTTC
CDR3aa: CSARDVSGRARSYNEQFF

abundance: many
j_gene: TRBJ2-5
v_gene: TRBV10-3
d_gene: -
CDR3nt: TGTGCCATCAGTGCCGGACAGAAACTAGGACCTACTAACTTACAAGAGACCCAGTACTTC
CDR3aa: CAISAGQKLGPTNLQETQYF

abundance: few
j_gene: TRBJ2-3
v_gene: TRBV5-1
d_gene: TRBD2
CDR3nt: TGCGCCAGCAGCTTAACTAGCGGAACCTCTAGCACAGATACGCAGTATTTT
CDR3aa: CASSLTSGTSSTDTQYF

abundance: -
j_gene: TRBJ2-1
v_gene: TRBV5-1
d_gene: -
CDR3nt: TGCGCCAGCAGCCCTTTCGGCGAAAACCCCTTGGATGAGCAGTTCTTC
CDR3aa: CASSPFGENPLDEQFF

abundance: many
j_gene: TRBJ2-7
v_gene: TRBV4-1
d_gene: -
CDR3nt: TGCGCCAGCAGCCAAGAGGCCCTCACCTCCGTCTCCTACGAGCAGTACTTC
CDR3aa: CASSQEALTSVSYEQYF

abundance: -
j_gene: TRBJ2-2
v_gene: TRBV4-1
d_gene: -
CDR3nt: TGCGCCAGCAGCCGACTAGTTGCGAACACCGGGGAGCTGTTTTTT
CDR3aa: CASSRLVANTGELFF

abundance: -
j_gene: TRBJ2-5
v_gene: TRBV10-3
d_gene: TRBD1
CDR3nt: TGTGCCGTCCGTGGACTTAAGGGACAGGGTGAGGGGACCCAGTACTTC
CDR3aa: CAVRGLKGQGEGTQYF

abundance: few
j_gene: TRBJ2-3
v_gene: TRBV10-3
d_gene: -
CDR3nt: TGTGCCATCAGCGGCCAGGACTCTAGCACAGATACGCAGTATTTT
CDR3aa: CAISGQDSSTDTQYF